The 28 T cell receptor beta chains presented below share a single source sample, sequenced in a study of OX40 agonist ivuxolimab in advanced cancers. The protocol used for the library was the immunoSEQ multiplex PCR assay. In its TCRdb copy, this immuneACCESS table keeps in-frame sequences only and misses some clones. Where compared with another copy, unresolved V genes explain less than half of these, and the others have no known cause. This sample holds tens of thousands of clones; around 84% were observed only once. The ten largest clones capture approximately 2.9% of the sample. This material consisted of CD4+ or CD8+ T cells sorted from blood, taken in a trial of the OX40 agonist ivuxolimab. The receptor set was obtained from an adult with an advanced solid tumor such as melanoma, head and neck, liver or kidney cancer.

V usage is TRBV20-1 and J usage is TRBJ2-7; 7 nucleotides line up with TRBD2. The CDR3 covers 11 residues. CDR1 DFQATT and CDR2 SNEGSKA come from the germline V gene (reference sequence). The junction had 3 bases not matched to a gene; V was cut back by 7 bases and J by 3 bases. CDR3 nucleotides: TGCAGTGTGGGGGAGGGCTACGAGCAGTACTTC. Its protein is CSVGEGYEQYF.

The count of this clone is one. The rearrangement links TRBV9 to TRBJ1-3; TRBD1 agrees at 8 bases. The CDR3 length is 15 residues. Germline CDR1 SGDLS, CDR2 YYNGEE. The junction had 2 bases not matched to a gene; V was cut back by 0 bases and J by 3 bases. Here the CDR3 reads CASSVGQGFGNTIYF. CDR3 DNA sequence: TGTGCCAGCAGCGTAGGACAGGGGTTTGGAAACACCATATATTTT.

This chain connects TRBV5-1 to TRBJ2-2; TRBD1 matches 8 bases. The J segment lost 4 bases and the V segment lost 1 base, leaving 6 bases of the junction unmatched. The CDR3 runs to 16 residues. The V gene's germline CDR1 is SGHRS and CDR2 YFSETQ. The CDR3 spells CASSLRSGGVTGELFF. In DNA form, the CDR3 reads TGCGCCAGCAGCTTGAGGTCAGGGGGCGTCACCGGGGAGCTGTTTTTT.

This chain links TRBV2 with TRBJ1-2; the match to TRBD1 covers 12 bases. With 5 bases clipped from V and 5 bases from J, the junction kept 12 bases outside the gene matches. CDR3 length equals 17 residues. The germline CDR1 and CDR2 sequences are SNHLY and FYNNEI. In DNA form, the CDR3 reads TGTGCCAGCAGTAGGGACAGGGGGCGCGGGGGGTTATATGGCTACACCTTC. This translates into CASSRDRGRGGLYGYTF.

The V gene is TRBV28, the J gene TRBJ2-1; D is possibly TRBD2 (5 bases). Trimming took off 5 bases at V and 1 base at J, with 21 bases between the two ends. The CDR3 runs 18 residues. The germline V gene encodes CDR1 MDHEN and CDR2 SYDVKM. The DNA for the CDR3 is TGTGCCAGCAGTCCCAACATAGGCCGGACTTTTTCCTACAATGAGCAGTTCTTC. This sequence encodes CASSPNIGRTFSYNEQFF.

This chain uses TRBV7-9 with TRBJ2-1; no definite D call. CDR1 is SEHNR and CDR2 is FQNEAQ in the germline V gene (reference sequence). Trimming stripped 1 base from V and 2 bases from J, with 3 bases between. The CDR3 contains 13 residues. CDR3 nucleotides: TGTGCCAGCAGCTTAGAAGCCTACAATGAGCAGTTCTTC. Protein: CASSLEAYNEQFF.

By sample fraction, this clone is medium-sized. The genes are TRBV25-1 and TRBJ1-1, with D hard to call. This CDR3 contains 14 residues. Germline V CDR1 and CDR2: MGHDK, SYGVNS. Trimming pared 0 bases from V and 2 bases from J, leaving 7 bases between. CDR3 bases: TGTGCCAGCAGTGAATATACGGATAACACTGAAGCTTTCTTT. It translates to CASSEYTDNTEAFF. Drawing the rest from reference TRBV25-1 and TRBJ1-1, the complete variable domain is EADIYQTPRYLVIGTGKKITLECSQTMGHDKMYWYQQDPGMELHLIHYSYGVNSTEKGDLSSESTVSRIRTEHFPLTLESARPSHTSQYLCASSEYTDNTEAFFGQGTRLTVV.

The rearrangement links TRBV6-5 to TRBJ1-4, with a tentative D call TRBD1 (6 bases). The CDR3 spans 15 residues. Trimming took 4 bases from V and 4 from J, leaving 13 bases between them. Germline CDR1 and CDR2: MNHEY and SVGAGI. The CDR3 coding sequence is TGTGCCAGCAGTTCTAGGACAGATGTTAATGAAAAACTGTTTTTT. Amino acids: CASSSRTDVNEKLFF.

The chain couples TRBV5-1 to TRBJ2-7; weak D call: TRBD1 (6 bases). CDR3 size: 15 residues. Germline assignment: CDR1 SGHRS and CDR2 YFSETQ. V was pared by 2 bases and J by 3 bases, with 15 bases between. The DNA for the CDR3 is TGCGCCAGCAGCTTAAGGGACATAAGTTACTACGAGCAGTACTTC. Translated, it gives CASSLRDISYYEQYF.

This chain connects TRBV15 to TRBJ1-5; 7 bases agree with TRBD1. Germline values: CDR1 LNHNV, CDR2 YYDKDF (reference sequence). The CDR3 is 16 amino acids. With 0 bases clipped from V and 6 bases from J, the junction kept 8 bases outside the gene matches. Here the CDR3 DNA reads TGTGCCACCAGCAGAGATCTCAGGGGGGCGTTTCAGCCCCAGCATTTT. Translated: CATSRDLRGAFQPQHF.

The rearrangement joins TRBV5-4 to TRBJ2-7; 10 bases fit TRBD2. The germline gives CDR1 SGHNT, CDR2 YYREEE (reference sequence). CDR3 length: 13 amino acids. V was pared by 7 bases and J by 7 bases, with 8 bases of the junction left unmatched. CDR3 DNA sequence: TGTGCCAGCGGACCTCTAGCGGGAGAGGAGCAGTACTTC. Translated, it gives CASGPLAGEEQYF.

This rearrangement joins TRBV18 to TRBJ1-2; 7 bases are shared with TRBD1. In germline, CDR1 is KGHSH, CDR2 LQKENI. The trim removed 4 bases at V and 5 bases at J, leaving 7 bases unmatched. The CDR3 runs to 14 residues. The CDR3 nucleotides read TGTGCCAGCTCACTTCAGGGGGTAGAGTATGGCTACACCTTC. Its protein product is CASSLQGVEYGYTF. Full variable domain (outside the CDR3, taken from reference TRBV18 and TRBJ1-2): NAGVMQNPRHLVRRRGQEARLRCSPMKGHSHVYWYRQLPEEGLKFMVYLQKENIIDESGMPKERFSAEFPKEGPSILRIQQVVRGDSAAYFCASSLQGVEYGYTFGSGTRLTVV.

The V gene is TRBV7-2, the J gene TRBJ2-4; the D call may be TRBD1 or TRBD2 (7 bases each). CDR1 and CDR2 (germline): SGHTA, FQGNSA. V shed 8 bases and J shed 8 bases, with 13 bases lying between them. The CDR3 contains 12 residues. DNA of the CDR3: TGTGCCAGCGGGAGGGGGCTGGACATTCAGTACTTC. Translated: CASGRGLDIQYF.

CDR3 sequence reads: CASSARVGQGETQYF. CDR3 nucleotide sequence: TGCGCCAGCAGTGCCCGGGTCGGGCAGGGAGAGACCCAGTACTTC. This chain connects TRBV10-1 to TRBJ2-5; the D gene is possibly TRBD1 (5 bases). This CDR3 has 15 residues. Germline CDR1 is WNHNN and CDR2 is SYGVQD (reference sequence). V was clipped by 4 bases and J by 4 bases, with 16 bases between them.

The CDR3, as DNA: TGCGCCAGCAGCCCCGGAGAGGTCCAAGAGACCCAGTACTTC. Its protein is CASSPGEVQETQYF. The chain carries TRBV5-1 and TRBJ2-5, with no clear D. The CDR3 covers 14 residues. The V end was cut by 4 bases, the J end by 1 base, with 11 bases between. Germline assignment: CDR1 SGHRS and CDR2 YFSETQ.

The rearrangement joins TRBV5-4 to TRBJ1-2, with a possible D match to TRBD1 (6 bases). Germline loops: CDR1 SGHNT, CDR2 YYREEE (reference sequence). The V gene lost 2 bases and the J gene lost 3 bases, with 8 bases spanning the gap. The CDR3 runs 13 residues. CDR3 sequence reads: CASSLGQYYGYTF. CDR3 DNA sequence: TGTGCCAGCAGCTTAGGACAGTACTATGGCTACACCTTC.

This rearrangement joins TRBV6-1 to TRBJ2-3; 9 positions agree with TRBD2. Unmatched junction bases numbered 7, after V lost 5 bases and J lost 7 bases. The CDR3 is 14 residues long. The germline V gene encodes CDR1 MNHNS and CDR2 SASEGT. The CDR3 sequence is CASSLLAGRNTQYF. CDR3 nucleotide sequence: TGTGCCAGCAGTTTACTAGCGGGCCGCAATACGCAGTATTTT.

The rearrangement joins TRBV2 to TRBJ2-7; a weak D match, TRBD2 (6 bases). Trimming cost V 4 bases and J 0 bases, with 16 bases left between them. Per germline, CDR1 SNHLY and CDR2 FYNNEI. The CDR3 length is 16 residues. The CDR3 spells CASSAPPGLSSYEQYF. The CDR3 nucleotides read TGTGCCAGCAGTGCCCCTCCGGGACTGAGCTCCTACGAGCAGTACTTC.

This chain links TRBV19 with TRBJ2-3, with D hard to call. The CDR3 spans 13 residues. Per the germline V gene, CDR1 is LNHDA and CDR2 is SQIVND (reference sequence). The germline V and J ends were trimmed by 5 bases and 2 bases, with 8 bases remaining between them. CDR3 sequence (DNA): TGTGCCAGTAGTCGGACGGTCACAGATACGCAGTATTTT. Its protein is CASSRTVTDTQYF. Full variable domain (outside the CDR3, taken from reference TRBV19 and TRBJ2-3): DGGITQSPKYLFRKEGQNVTLSCEQNLNHDAMYWYRQDPGQGLRLIYYSQIVNDFQKGDIAEGYSVSREKKESFPLTVTSAQKNPTAFYLCASSRTVTDTQYFGPGTRLTVL.

The chain employs TRBV7-8 and TRBJ1-3; TRBD1 matches 9 bases. V shed 4 bases, J shed 3 bases, and the junction held 10 bases outside the gene matches. The V gene's germline CDR1 is SGHVS and CDR2 FQNEAQ. CDR3 size: 17 residues. DNA of the CDR3: TGTGCCAGCAGCTCGCAACTTTGGGACAGGGTTGGAAACACCATATATTTT. Translating it yields CASSSQLWDRVGNTIYF.

J is TRBJ1-1 and V is TRBV30; no clear D. The germline CDR1 and CDR2 sequences are GTSNPN and SVGIG (reference sequence). V was pared by 4 bases and J by 6 bases, with 6 bases between. The CDR3 has 10 amino acids. CDR3 DNA: TGTGCCTGGAAGAGGGCTGAAGCTTTCTTT. Translating gives CAWKRAEAFF.

The chain has TRBV9 and TRBJ2-1, with a possible D match to TRBD1 (6 bases). This CDR3 has 15 residues. Germline V gene data show CDR1 as SGDLS and CDR2 as YYNGEE. Trimming stripped 4 bases from V and 4 bases from J, with 15 bases between. The CDR3 loop reads CASSSFRQGYNEQFF. DNA for the CDR3: TGTGCCAGCAGCTCCTTTAGGCAGGGGTACAATGAGCAGTTCTTC. Combining the CDR3 with reference TRBV9 and TRBJ2-1 gives the whole variable domain DSGVTQTPKHLITATGQRVTLRCSPRSGDLSVYWYQQSLDQGLQFLIQYYNGEERAKGNILERFSAQQFPDLHSELNLSSLELGDSALYFCASSSFRQGYNEQFFGPGTRLTVL.

This clone turned up a few times. V usage is TRBV5-4 and J usage is TRBJ2-5, with D perhaps TRBD1 (5 bases). V was cut by 4 bases and J by 2 bases, with 15 bases left in between. This CDR3 spans 15 amino acids. The germline CDR1 and CDR2 sequences are SGHNT and YYREEE (reference sequence). The CDR3, as DNA: TGTGCCAGCAGCCCCAGGGAAGAGGCACAAGAGACCCAGTACTTC. Protein product: CASSPREEAQETQYF.

The rearrangement uses TRBV5-1 and TRBJ2-7, with D unclear. Germline V CDR1 and CDR2: SGHRS, YFSETQ. The CDR3 runs 15 residues. Trimming pared 0 bases from V and 2 bases from J, leaving 12 bases between. CDR3 nucleotide sequence: TGCGCCAGCAGCTTGGATTCCTCTCTTCCCTACGAGCAGTACTTC. Its translation is CASSLDSSLPYEQYF.

V and J are TRBV7-8 and TRBJ1-1; no clear D gene. The V gene lost 2 bases and the J gene lost 2 bases, with 6 bases spanning the gap. Germline CDR1 is SGHVS and CDR2 is FQNEAQ. The CDR3 loop spans 13 amino acids. For the CDR3, the DNA is TGTGCCAGCAGCTTACAGTCTAACACTGAAGCTTTCTTT. Protein product: CASSLQSNTEAFF.

The chain has TRBV5-1 and TRBJ1-1, with 7 bases that match TRBD1. Germline CDR1 SGHRS, CDR2 YFSETQ. After removal of 4 bases from V and 0 bases from J, the junction contained 6 bases not matched to a gene. The CDR3 runs 15 residues. Here the CDR3 DNA reads TGCGCCAGCAGCATCTCAGGGGGGATGAACACTGAAGCTTTCTTT. Translation gives CASSISGGMNTEAFF.

This chain uses TRBV6-6 with TRBJ2-3; TRBD2 aligns across 8 bases. CDR1 and CDR2 (germline): MNHNY, SVGAGI (reference sequence). The trim removed 2 bases at V and 4 bases at J, leaving 8 bases unmatched. CDR3 length: 16 amino acids. CDR3 loop: CASSYPERGSSDTQYF. DNA for the CDR3: TGTGCCAGCAGTTACCCCGAGCGGGGGAGTTCAGATACGCAGTATTTT.

J is TRBJ2-1 and V is TRBV4-3, with 11 bases fitting TRBD2. The germline gives CDR1 LGHNA, CDR2 YSLEER. The CDR3 consists of 16 residues. V lost 4 bases to trimming and J lost 7 bases; unmatched junction nucleotides: 9. The CDR3 region has the DNA TGCGCCAGCAGCCGGGTAACTAGCGGGGGTTTGAATGAGCAGTTCTTC. It specifies CASSRVTSGGLNEQFF.